The 14 T cell receptor beta chains below come from one sample, sequenced in a study of shared clonotypes between healthy human individuals (dated by TCRdb to 2020 to 2022). The library was prepared using the immunoSEQ multiplex PCR assay. TCRdb took over this immuneACCESS table, retaining in-frame rearrangements with V and J assigned. Such tables are incomplete; in checked studies, under half of the missing clones stem from an unresolved V gene, and the remainder is unexplained. The sample table shows 2 million to 3 million clones, and 93% are seen once. The ten most abundant clones make up roughly 0.36% of the sample. Input material: naive CD4+ T cells from PBMCs. The sample's cell subset or site, from its label and the paper: CD45RA+ positively selected. These receptors were taken from a man aged 18-30 years in good health. Some clones in this sample may be carry-over from other donors' samples.

The rearrangement joins TRBV29-1 to TRBJ2-7, with D perhaps matching TRBD2 (5 bases). CDR3 size: 13 residues. Trimming cost V 7 bases and J 1 base, with 14 bases left between them. Germline lookup yields CDR1 SQVTM and CDR2 ANQGSEA. In DNA, the CDR3 is TGCAGCGCCCGACTACCCCGATCCTACGAGCAGTACTTC. Translated, it gives CSARLPRSYEQYF.

The J gene is TRBJ2-7, the V gene TRBV28; the match to TRBD2 covers 8 bases. Trimming at V came to 1 base and at J to 0 bases, leaving 11 bases not matched to a gene. Germline CDR1 MDHEN, CDR2 SYDVKM. The length of the CDR3 is 18 residues. CDR3 region: CASSLSREGFIGSYEQYF. The CDR3, as DNA: TGTGCCAGCAGTTTATCTCGGGAGGGGTTTATCGGCTCCTACGAGCAGTACTTC. Variable domain in full (rest from reference TRBV28 and TRBJ2-7): DVKVTQSSRYLVKRTGEKVFLECVQDMDHENMFWYRQDPGLGLRLIYFSYDVKMKEKGDIPEGYSVSREKKERFSLILESASTNQTSMYLCASSLSREGFIGSYEQYFGPGTRLTVT.

This sequence joins TRBV5-1 and TRBJ2-5, with D perhaps given as TRBD1 or TRBD2 (7 bases each). The CDR3 contains 14 residues. The ends were cut back, 4 bases at V and 4 bases at J, with 14 bases in the middle. Germline V gene lookup returns CDR1 SGHRS and CDR2 YFSETQ. The CDR3 sequence: CASSETGRGETQYF. The DNA of the CDR3 is TGCGCCAGCAGCGAGACAGGGAGGGGAGAGACCCAGTACTTC.

In its sample, this clone was seen once. The chain has TRBV15 and TRBJ1-1, with a tentative D call TRBD1 (5 bases). Looked up from germline, CDR1 is LNHNV and CDR2 is YYDKDF (reference sequence). This CDR3 has 14 amino acids. The V and J ends lost 3 bases and 5 bases respectively, with 13 bases between them. The CDR3 nucleotides are TGTGCCACCAGCAGCCAAACCAGGGAAACTGAAGCTTTCTTT. Translated, it gives CATSSQTRETEAFF.

The V and J genes are TRBV10-3 and TRBJ2-2; D is unresolved. The CDR3 length is 16 residues. V shed 5 bases and J shed 2 bases, with 15 bases lying between them. In germline, CDR1 is ENHRY, CDR2 SYGVKD. CDR3 residues: CAISPVARVNTGELFF. In DNA, the CDR3 is TGTGCCATCAGTCCGGTGGCACGGGTTAACACCGGGGAGCTGTTTTTT.

The chain recombines TRBV5-6 with TRBJ1-2; D call uncertain. V lost 2 bases, J lost 8 bases, and 19 bases lay in between. CDR1 SGHDT and CDR2 YYEEEE come from the germline V gene. This CDR3 has 15 residues. CDR3 nucleotide sequence: TGTGCCAGCAGCTTTCCAGACATGCCGAGGTGGGGCTACACCTTC. Translating gives CASSFPDMPRWGYTF.

The genes are TRBV6-5 and TRBJ2-3, with unresolved D. This CDR3 is 13 amino acids long. CDR1 and CDR2 from the germline V gene are MNHEY and SVGAGI. V dropped 0 bases and J dropped 5 bases, with 6 bases sitting between them. Here the CDR3 DNA reads TGTGCCAGCAGTTACTCGGTCAGAGATACGCAGTATTTT. This encodes CASSYSVRDTQYF.

This clone came up once. J is TRBJ2-7 and V is TRBV28, with D perhaps assigned TRBD1 or TRBD2 (5 bases each). The CDR3 totals 14 residues. Trimming pared 11 bases from V and 3 bases from J, leaving 20 bases between. In germline, CDR1 is MDHEN, CDR2 SYDVKM. The CDR3 is CAASTTGTVYEQYF. For the CDR3, the DNA is TGTGCCGCTTCCACGACCGGGACGGTCTACGAGCAGTACTTC.

The chain links TRBV5-4 to TRBJ2-7; 8 bases map to TRBD2. After removal of 4 bases from V and 0 bases from J, the junction contained 6 bases not matched to a gene. The CDR3 has 15 amino acids. Germline assignment: CDR1 SGHNT and CDR2 YYREEE (reference sequence). CDR3 sequence: CASSALAGTSYEQYF. The DNA for the CDR3 is TGTGCCAGCAGCGCATTAGCGGGGACCTCCTACGAGCAGTACTTC.

This clone has a single count. This rearrangement joins TRBV5-1 to TRBJ2-7; D unclear. The CDR3 extends over 13 amino acids. Germline loops: CDR1 SGHRS, CDR2 YFSETQ. Trimming cost V 0 bases and J 2 bases, with 6 bases left between them. DNA of the CDR3: TGCGCCAGCAGCTTGGGTAAACCCTACGAGCAGTACTTC. Translated: CASSLGKPYEQYF.

The chain uses TRBV28 and TRBJ2-3, with 10 bases identical to TRBD1. The ends lost 7 bases at V and 3 bases at J; junction bases unmatched: 10. CDR1 and CDR2 (germline): MDHEN, SYDVKM. This CDR3 region has 16 residues. For the CDR3, the DNA is TGTGCCAGCAATGGGGCCGGGACAGGGGAAACAGATACGCAGTATTTT. Protein: CASNGAGTGETDTQYF.

The V call is TRBV27, the J call TRBJ1-1; tentatively, D is TRBD1 (6 bases). With 8 bases removed from V and 7 bases from J, the gap between germline ends came to 14 bases. The CDR3 spans 12 residues. Germline V gives CDR1 MNHEY, CDR2 SMNVEV (reference sequence). The DNA of the CDR3 is TGTGCCAGCCCAGTGGGGGGCCGTGAAGCTTTCTTT. Protein: CASPVGGREAFF.

On this clone itself: The same CDR3 arises from other DNA sequences in this sample as well. This chain uses TRBV9 with TRBJ2-7; D call uncertain. The V gene's germline CDR1 is SGDLS and CDR2 YYNGEE. The CDR3 is 11 residues long. Between the trimmed V and J ends, which lost 0 bases and 7 bases, there was a span of 5 bases. The CDR3 sequence: CASSVGGEQYF. Written as DNA, the CDR3 is TGTGCCAGCAGCGTAGGAGGAGAGCAGTACTTC.

This chain links TRBV7-6 with TRBJ2-5; D unclear. The V end lost 5 bases, the J end lost 0 bases, and 7 bases lay between the germline ends. Germline V gene lookup returns CDR1 SGHVS and CDR2 FNYEAQ. CDR3 length: 13 residues. The CDR3 region has the DNA TGTGCCAGCAGCCCCCCCGACCAAGAGACCCAGTACTTC. Translation: CASSPPDQETQYF.